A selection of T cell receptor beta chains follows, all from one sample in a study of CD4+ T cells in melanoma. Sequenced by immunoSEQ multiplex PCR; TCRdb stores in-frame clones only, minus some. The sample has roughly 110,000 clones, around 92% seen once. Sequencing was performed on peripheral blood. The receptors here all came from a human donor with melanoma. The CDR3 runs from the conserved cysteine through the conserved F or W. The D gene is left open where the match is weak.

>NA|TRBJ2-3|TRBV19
CASSIDGGYTDTQYF
TGTGCCAGTAGTATAGATGGAGGGTACACAGATACGCAGTATTTT
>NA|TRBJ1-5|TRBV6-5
CASSYPNQGSGQPQHF
TGTGCCAGCAGTTACCCCAATCAGGGATCGGGTCAGCCCCAGCATTTT
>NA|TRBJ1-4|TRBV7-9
CASSLGSGKGGNEKLFF
TGTGCCAGCAGCTTAGGTTCGGGGAAAGGTGGTAATGAAAAACTGTTTTTT
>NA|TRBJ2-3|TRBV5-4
CASSLVPYTDTQYF
TGTGCCAGCAGCTTGGTACCGTACACAGATACGCAGTATTTT
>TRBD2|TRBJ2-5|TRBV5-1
CASSLGLADLIETQYF
TGCGCCAGCAGCTTGGGACTAGCGGACCTCATAGAGACCCAGTACTTC
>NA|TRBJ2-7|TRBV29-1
CSVDGFGTAGYEQYF
TGCAGCGTTGATGGATTTGGGACAGCGGGGTACGAGCAGTACTTC
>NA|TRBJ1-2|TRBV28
CASISRQNYGYTF
TGTGCCAGCATAAGTCGGCAGAATTATGGCTACACCTTC
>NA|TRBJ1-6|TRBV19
CASRKEGSNSPLHF
TGTGCCAGTAGAAAGGAGGGAAGTAATTCACCCCTCCACTTT
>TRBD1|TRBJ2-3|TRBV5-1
CASSLVGTTGGATDTQYF
TGCGCCAGCAGCTTGGTGGGCACCACAGGGGGCGCGACAGATACGCAGTATTTT
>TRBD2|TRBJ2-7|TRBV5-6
CASSLGGLAGTSQQYF
TGTGCCAGCAGCTTGGGAGGACTAGCGGGAACATCGCAGCAGTACTTC
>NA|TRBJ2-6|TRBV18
CASARGVSGANVLTF
TGTGCCAGCGCCCGAGGGGTTTCTGGGGCCAACGTCCTGACTTTC
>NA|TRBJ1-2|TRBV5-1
CASSLGEGSSYGYTF
TGCGCCAGCAGCTTGGGGGAGGGGTCCAGCTATGGCTACACCTTC
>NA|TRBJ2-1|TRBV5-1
CASSLDRWNNEQFF
TGCGCCAGCAGCTTGGATCGGTGGAACAATGAGCAGTTCTTC